The 18 T cell receptor beta chains reported below all come from one sample, sequenced in a study of blood T cell repertoires in COVID-19. The data were produced by immunoSEQ multiplex PCR, yet TCRdb's version contains in-frame clones alone and is incomplete. The sample includes approximately 210,000 clones, 70% to 90% of them seen just once. The sequenced material came from peripheral blood. Source of these receptors: a man in his thirties or forties who had recovered from COVID-19.

The chain links TRBV5-1 to TRBJ1-1; 8 nucleotides match TRBD1. The junction had 5 bases not matched to a gene; V was cut back by 0 bases and J by 7 bases. The CDR3 consists of 14 residues. Germline CDR1 SGHRS, CDR2 YFSETQ. DNA for the CDR3: TGCGCCAGCAGCTTGGGCAGGGGGCCTGGTGAAGCTTTCTTT. It translates to CASSLGRGPGEAFF.

The chain links TRBV7-9 to TRBJ1-4; D is undetermined. The CDR3 extends over 14 amino acids. Per germline, CDR1 SEHNR and CDR2 FQNEAQ (reference sequence). Between the trimmed V and J ends, which lost 7 bases and 12 bases, there was a span of 21 bases. DNA for the CDR3: TGTGCCAGCACCCCCGCGGGAGGGCGGAGGGAACTGTTTTTT. Its protein product is CASTPAGGRRELFF.

J is TRBJ2-7 and V is TRBV7-8; 10 bases align to TRBD1. Germline lookup yields CDR1 SGHVS and CDR2 FQNEAQ. V trimming: 2 bases; J trimming: 3 bases; junction bases outside the gene matches: 7. The CDR3 is made up of 16 amino acids. The CDR3 here is CASSLTPRDRGYEQYF. The CDR3 region has the DNA TGTGCCAGCAGCTTAACCCCCAGGGACAGGGGCTACGAGCAGTACTTC.

The V call is TRBV6-1, the J call TRBJ2-5, with D possibly being TRBD2 (6 bases). Between the trimmed V and J ends, which lost 2 bases and 4 bases, there was a span of 8 bases. CDR1 is MNHNS and CDR2 is SASEGT in the germline V gene. The CDR3 has 13 amino acids. CDR3 amino acids: CASSEWGGETQYF. CDR3 nucleotides: TGTGCCAGCAGTGAATGGGGAGGAGAGACCCAGTACTTC.

V is TRBV9 and J is TRBJ2-7, with unresolved D. Germline values: CDR1 SGDLS, CDR2 YYNGEE. The V end lost 3 bases, the J end lost 2 bases, and 6 bases lay between the germline ends. This CDR3 spans 12 amino acids. In DNA, the CDR3 is TGTGCCAGCAGCGCCACTGCCTACGAGCAGTACTTC. Translation gives CASSATAYEQYF.

DNA for the CDR3: TGTGCCAGCAGGCGGGGTTCGAACACCGGGGAGCTGTTTTTT. Protein sequence: CASRRGSNTGELFF. This chain uses TRBV2 with TRBJ2-2; tentative D call: TRBD2 (6 bases). The CDR3 spans 14 residues. Trimming left V 6 bases short and J 0 bases short, with 8 bases between. Germline V CDR1 and CDR2: SNHLY, FYNNEI.

The chain carries TRBV29-1 and TRBJ2-5; 7 positions match TRBD1. V gave up 4 bases and J gave up 0 bases; unmatched junction bases: 8. The CDR3 extends over 15 amino acids. The germline CDR1 and CDR2 sequences are SQVTM and ANQGSEA. Here the CDR3 reads CSVAGSTGNQETQYF. CDR3 DNA: TGCAGCGTTGCGGGCTCGACAGGGAACCAAGAGACCCAGTACTTC.

This chain links TRBV5-3 with TRBJ1-5, with D possibly TRBD1 on 5 matching bases. TRBV5-3 is treated as an ORF (open reading frame) with a function not yet certain. Trimming removed 5 bases from V and 0 bases from J, with 27 bases in between. CDR3 length equals 20 residues. The CDR3: CARRQDIGPGRTNSNQPQHF. DNA of the CDR3: TGTGCCAGAAGACAGGACATCGGACCGGGTCGGACTAATAGCAATCAGCCCCAGCATTTT.

The chain carries TRBV25-1 and TRBJ2-7; D perhaps matches TRBD1 (6 bases). Trimming removed 3 bases from V and 1 base from J, with 13 bases in between. This CDR3 is built from 15 residues. Germline V CDR1 and CDR2: MGHDK, SYGVNS. The CDR3 region has the DNA TGTGCCAGCAGTGAGCAGGGGACACCTTCCTACGAGCAGTACTTC. This gives the protein CASSEQGTPSYEQYF.

The rearrangement uses TRBV19 and TRBJ2-6; no reliable D call. V lost 3 bases and J 0 bases, leaving 6 bases between the germline ends. This CDR3 spans 15 amino acids. Germline CDR1 LNHDA, CDR2 SQIVND (reference sequence). CDR3 residues: CASSIHTSGANVLTF. The CDR3 coding sequence is TGTGCCAGTAGTATTCACACCTCTGGGGCCAACGTCCTGACTTTC.

This chain joins TRBV6-5 and TRBJ1-2; 9 bases agree with TRBD1. The V gene end was trimmed by 0 bases and the J gene end by 7 bases; junction bases not matched to a gene: 6. This CDR3 is 15 amino acids long. Germline assignment: CDR1 MNHEY and CDR2 SVGAGI. The DNA for the CDR3 is TGTGCCAGCAGTTACTCGACAGGGGGGTTACGTGGCTACACCTTC. Translation gives CASSYSTGGLRGYTF.

The chain recombines TRBV30 with TRBJ1-1; D is uncertain. Looked up from germline, CDR1 is GTSNPN and CDR2 is SVGIG (reference sequence). V was clipped by 8 bases and J by 4 bases, with 17 bases between them. The CDR3 extends over 13 amino acids. Written as DNA, the CDR3 is TGTGCCGGATGGGCAGCTTTGGGCACTGAAGCTTTCTTT. This gives the protein CAGWAALGTEAFF.

This clone showed up just a few times. The genes are TRBV18 and TRBJ1-6; D remains ambiguous. CDR1 is KGHSH and CDR2 is LQKENI in the germline V gene. Trimming pared 6 bases from V and 10 bases from J, leaving 16 bases between. The CDR3 totals 14 residues. CDR3 DNA: TGTGCCAGCTCCCCGCAGGATTACAGCTCACCCCTCCACTTT. Translated: CASSPQDYSSPLHF.

A single count supports this clone. The rearrangement uses TRBV5-1 and TRBJ2-3; D may be TRBD1 (6 bases). This CDR3 has 16 residues. V was shortened by 4 bases and J by 2 bases, with 17 bases between the two germline ends. Per the germline V gene, CDR1 is SGHRS and CDR2 is YFSETQ. The CDR3 here is CASSPRRGGYTDTQYF. Here the CDR3 DNA reads TGCGCCAGCAGCCCCCGCAGGGGCGGCTACACAGATACGCAGTATTTT.

This rearrangement joins TRBV4-2 to TRBJ1-1; tentatively, D is TRBD1 (6 bases). The V gene lost 4 bases and the J gene lost 0 bases, with 9 bases spanning the gap. The CDR3 is 14 residues long. Germline CDR1 LGHNA, CDR2 YNFKEQ. The CDR3: CASSLTGMNTEAFF. For the CDR3, the DNA is TGTGCCAGCAGCCTGACAGGCATGAACACTGAAGCTTTCTTT.

The chain joins TRBV30 to TRBJ1-4; D ambiguous. Germline-derived CDR1 and CDR2 are GTSNPN and SVGIG (reference sequence). Trimming removed 5 bases from V and 7 bases from J, with 11 bases in between. The CDR3 length is 12 residues. The CDR3 region has the DNA TGTGCCTGGGGACGGGAGGGTGAAAAACTGTTTTTT. Its translation: CAWGREGEKLFF.

This rearrangement joins TRBV19 to TRBJ1-1, with D possibly being TRBD1 (5 bases). Germline V lookup: CDR1 LNHDA, CDR2 SQIVND (reference sequence). The CDR3 runs to 14 residues. The germline V and J ends were trimmed by 2 bases and 9 bases, with 16 bases remaining between them. CDR3 nucleotide sequence: TGTGCCAGTAGTATAAACAGGCCTGGGAACCAAGCTTTCTTT. It translates to CASSINRPGNQAFF.

This chain connects TRBV5-1 to TRBJ2-7; D is undetermined. The CDR3 totals 15 residues. CDR1 is SGHRS, CDR2 YFSETQ, per germline. Trimming removed 0 bases at V and 0 bases at J, with 10 bases between. The CDR3 bases are TGCGCCAGCAGCTTGGGCCATCCCAGCTCCTACGAGCAGTACTTC. Translation gives CASSLGHPSSYEQYF. Filled out from reference TRBV5-1 and TRBJ2-7, the complete variable domain reads KAGVTQTPRYLIKTRGQQVTLSCSPISGHRSVSWYQQTPGQGLQFLFEYFSETQRNKGNFPGRFSGRQFSNSRSEMNVSTLELGDSALYLCASSLGHPSSYEQYFGPGTRLTVT.